This T cell receptor (beta chain) was identified in a study of T cell repertoires in cytomegalovirus infection (dated by TCRdb to about 2019). In the study overall: Peptide stimulations targeted recently identified HLA-C-restricted CMV epitopes, whose presentation resists viral immunomodulation, together with well-studied HLA-B-restricted epitopes. Because public TCR beta signatures pointed to carriage of CMV infection together with the matching HLA type, the HLA type of each donor mattered for the analysis.

The intended sense of this specimen's treatment or condition label: in vitro stimulation with specific CMV peptide epitopes to enrich CMV-specific T cells. The sequencing machine was an Illumina HiSeq 1500. TCRdb's own reprocessing of the public reads used fastp at Q25 and MiXCR and kept productive beta chains. One record per CDR3 amino acid sequence lists the most common genes and DNA. In this sample the table shows roughly 340,000 distinct CDR3 sequences, 25% to 30% of which occur a single time. The ten largest clones take up about 20% of the sample. Trimmed from V: 5 bases; trimmed from J: 9 bases; junction bases lacking a gene match: 7. CDR1 and CDR2, per the germline V gene (reference sequence), are SEHNR and FQNEAQ. Reading from cysteine to phenylalanine, the CDR3 counts 15 amino acids. This entry keeps only the CDR3 DNA: 45 bases, framed from base 1. On this clonotype: Its antigen has not been determined. No base quality values were provided; no much bigger clone lies one nucleotide off.

Beyond this particular receptor, the publication reports: In the ex vivo response, HLA-C-restricted CMV-specific TCR beta clonotypes were dominant, and in two of eight donors the single most frequent clonotype came from this HLA-C-restricted group. In both this cohort and an independent cohort of over 350 donors, the cumulative frequency of public TCR beta family members distinguished carriers of CMV infection plus the relevant HLA type.

This receptor was identified in a human donor in good health (CMV status not recorded). Some clones in this sample may be carry-over from other donors' samples. The sequence joins TRBV7-9 to TRBJ2-1; TRBD2 matches 13 bases in the middle. The sample consisted of cultured PBMCs, taken from culture after CMV antigen stimulation. The DNA reads TGTGCCAGCAGCCTACTAGCGGGAGGGCCTGCTGAGCAGTTCTTC. Its translation reads: CASSLLAGGPAEQFF.